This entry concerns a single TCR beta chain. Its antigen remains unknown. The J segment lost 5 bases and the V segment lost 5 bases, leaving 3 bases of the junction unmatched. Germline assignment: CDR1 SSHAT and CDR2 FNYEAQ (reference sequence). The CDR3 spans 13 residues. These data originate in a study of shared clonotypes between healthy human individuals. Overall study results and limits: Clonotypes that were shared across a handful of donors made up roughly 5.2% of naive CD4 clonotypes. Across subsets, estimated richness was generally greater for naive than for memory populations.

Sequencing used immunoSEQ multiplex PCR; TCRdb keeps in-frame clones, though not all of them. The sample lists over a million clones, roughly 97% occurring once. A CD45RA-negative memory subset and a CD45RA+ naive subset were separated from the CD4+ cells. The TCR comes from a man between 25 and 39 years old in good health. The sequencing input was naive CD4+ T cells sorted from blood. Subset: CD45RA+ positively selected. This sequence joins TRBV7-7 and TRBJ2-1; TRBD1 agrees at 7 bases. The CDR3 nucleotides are TGTGCCAGCAGCCAGGGACAGAACAATGAGCAGTTCTTC. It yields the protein CASSQGQNNEQFF.